The next 27 T cell receptor beta chains were all read from a single sample in a study of post-analysis software for immune sequencing data. Study results and limitations: Higher frequency in patients than in controls was seen for about five TRBV segments, with TRBV5-6, TRBV5-1 and TRBV20-1 among them.

Their antigen targets remain unknown. TCR beta cDNA libraries included unique molecular identifiers. One entry per CDR3 protein results from TCRdb running MiXCR on the PCR reads. The profile shows some 890,000 distinct CDR3 sequences, around 50% of them singletons. The sequenced sample was blood. The source is a girl aged 5-17 years with multiple sclerosis.

This sequence joins TRBV5-1 and TRBJ2-4; 10 positions match TRBD1. The closer fit of TRBJ2-5 to the DNA end suggests the J call may be wrong. Germline CDR1 reads SGHRS; CDR2 reads YFSETQ. This CDR3 is 15 amino acids long. The CDR3 loop is CASSSMTGGRETQYF. In nucleotides, the CDR3 is TGCGCCAGCAGCTCCATGACAGGGGGCAGAGAGACCCAGTACTTC.

The chain uses TRBV13 and TRBJ2-5, with D possibly TRBD1 on 6 matching bases. Gene TRBJ2-7 matches the end of the DNA better, so the J call may be wrong. This CDR3 has 16 residues. Germline lookup yields CDR1 PRHDT and CDR2 FYEKMQ (reference sequence). CDR3 bases: TGTGCCAGCAGCCCCCCCGGGACAACCTACAAATACGAGCAGTACTTC. It encodes CASSPPGTTYKYEQYF.

This clonotype was recorded a few times. V usage is TRBV14 and J usage is TRBJ2-1; possibly TRBD2 for D (6 bases). The germline V gene encodes CDR1 SGHDN and CDR2 FVKESK. The V end lost 4 bases, the J end lost 5 bases, and 15 bases lay between the germline ends. The CDR3 is 15 residues long. CDR3 protein: CASSPLVQRDNEQFF. The CDR3 DNA is TGTGCCAGCAGCCCCCTTGTCCAGCGGGACAATGAGCAGTTCTTC.

V gene TRBV12-5 combines with J gene TRBJ2-4; tentatively, D is TRBD1 or TRBD2 (5 bases each). CDR3 length equals 18 residues. CDR1 is LGHNT, CDR2 FRNRAP, per germline. Trimming left V 0 bases short and J 0 bases short, with 15 bases between. The CDR3 bases are TGTGCTAGTGGTTTGGTAGTACGGGGCATACTAGCCAAAAACATTCAGTACTTC. Translating it yields CASGLVVRGILAKNIQYF.

Points on this clonotype: One junction end disagrees with the germline gene, perhaps due to a read error. The chain links TRBV7-9 to TRBJ2-7; 12 positions match TRBD1. CDR3 length: 15 residues. Germline V CDR1 and CDR2: SEHNR, FQNEAQ (reference sequence). CDR3 coding DNA: TGTGCCAGCAGCTTGGGGACAGGGGGCTCCGACGAGCAGTACTTC. As protein: CASSLGTGGSDEQYF.

The chain combines TRBV5-1 with TRBJ2-1, with 13 bases that match TRBD2. This CDR3 region has 14 residues. Germline V gene data show CDR1 as SGHRS and CDR2 as YFSETQ. V lost 4 bases and J lost 8; bases outside the gene matches: 3. The CDR3 protein is CASSRGLAGDEQFF. DNA for the CDR3: TGCGCCAGCAGCCGCGGACTAGCGGGAGATGAGCAGTTCTTC.

This chain links TRBV10-3 with TRBJ2-5, with 7 bases aligning to TRBD1. The CDR3 is made up of 13 amino acids. Germline V gene data show CDR1 as ENHRY and CDR2 as SYGVKD. Germline trimming cut 4 bases from V and 1 base from J; bases unmatched to any gene: 0. As DNA, the CDR3 is TGTGCCATCAGTGGACAGGGCCAAGAGACCCAGTACTTC. This gives the protein CAISGQGQETQYF.

This rearrangement joins TRBV25-1 to TRBJ1-1, with D hard to call. The CDR3 consists of 15 residues. Germline lookup yields CDR1 MGHDK and CDR2 SYGVNS. Trimming removed 1 base from V and 1 base from J, with 10 bases in between. For the CDR3, the DNA is TGTGCCAGCAGTGAATCTGGCGGCAAGAACACTGAAGCTTTCTTT. Translated, it gives CASSESGGKNTEAFF.

Only one count was recorded for this clonotype. The chain joins TRBV21-1 to TRBJ2-1; the D call in the table, TRBD2, was not verified against the DNA. TRBV21-1 is a pseudogene segment. This CDR3 is built from 12 residues. The CDR3 reads CASSGRDNEQFF. In nucleotides, the CDR3 is TGTGCCAGCAGCGGGAGGGACAATGAGCAGTTCTTC.

This clonotype was recorded only once. The V call is TRBV5-1, the J call TRBJ2-7, with D perhaps TRBD1 (5 bases). Per germline, CDR1 SGHRS and CDR2 YFSETQ. This CDR3 has 14 amino acids. V was clipped by 4 bases and J by 3 bases, with 14 bases between them. The CDR3 DNA is TGCGCCAGCAGCCCGGACCAGGGTGGCTACGAGCAGTACTTC. This encodes CASSPDQGGYEQYF.

There are a few counts of this clonotype. The gene calls are TRBV29-1 and TRBJ2-1, with 9 bases lining up with TRBD1. Judging by the DNA end, TRBJ2-7 fits better; the J call may be wrong. The CDR3 spans 14 residues. Germline V gene sequence: CDR1 SQVTM, CDR2 ANQGSEA. The CDR3 DNA is TGCAGCGTTAGACAGGGGGGCTCCTACAATGAGCAGTACTTC. Amino acids: CSVRQGGSYNEQYF.

This clonotype was counted only a few times. In DNA form, the CDR3 reads TGCAGTGCTAGAGATGGGCGGACCTATGGCTACACCTTC. This codes for CSARDGRTYGYTF. The V and J genes are TRBV20-1 and TRBJ1-2; unclear D gene. The V end was cut by 0 bases, the J end by 4 bases, with 9 bases between. This CDR3 region has 13 residues. Germline V lookup: CDR1 DFQATT, CDR2 SNEGSKA (reference sequence).

V is TRBV20-1 and J is TRBJ2-4, with TRBD2 matching over 7 bases. V lost 1 base to trimming and J lost 0 bases; unmatched junction nucleotides: 6. CDR3 size: 16 residues. Per germline, CDR1 DFQATT and CDR2 SNEGSKA (reference sequence). The CDR3 coding sequence is TGCAGTGCTAGAGGCCCCAGCGGGATAGCCAAAAACATTCAGTACTTC. It encodes CSARGPSGIAKNIQYF.

The gene calls are TRBV5-1 and TRBJ2-1; D possibly corresponds to TRBD2 (6 bases). V shed 3 bases and J shed 0 bases, with 25 bases lying between them. Germline V gene data show CDR1 as SGHRS and CDR2 as YFSETQ. The CDR3 has 20 amino acids. The CDR3, as DNA: TGCGCCAGCAGCTGGAGCGGGCCATCGAATTCCGATAGCTCCTACAATGAGCAGTTCTTC. It encodes CASSWSGPSNSDSSYNEQFF.

This clonotype was seen only a few times. The chain carries TRBV9 and TRBJ2-7; 7 bases match TRBD2. Germline CDR1 and CDR2: SGDLS and YYNGEE. CDR3 length equals 15 residues. With V trimmed by 0 bases and J by 1 base, 4 bases remained unmatched. The CDR3 loop is CASSVGRERSYEQYF. Here the CDR3 DNA reads TGTGCCAGCAGCGTAGGGCGGGAGCGATCCTACGAGCAGTACTTC.

The chain uses TRBV20-1 and TRBJ1-2, with a weak D call TRBD1 (6 bases). The CDR3 extends over 12 amino acids. V was trimmed by 5 bases and J by 8 bases, leaving 15 bases between them. Germline CDR1 DFQATT, CDR2 SNEGSKA (reference sequence). The CDR3 sequence: CSAGQGLEGYTF. Written as DNA, the CDR3 is TGCAGTGCTGGGCAGGGGCTCGAAGGCTACACCTTC.

This clonotype was seen just once. The J gene is TRBJ1-1, the V gene TRBV29-1; D uncertain. The CDR3 has 13 residues. Germline CDR1 reads SQVTM; CDR2 reads ANQGSEA. V was clipped by 4 bases and J by 7 bases, with 16 bases between them. The CDR3 coding sequence is TGCAGCGTTGCCCGGGAAGCCATTAGTGAAGCTTTCTTT. Residues: CSVAREAISEAFF.

The chain is built from TRBV7-2 and TRBJ2-5, with 8 bases that match TRBD1. The DNA end lines up better with TRBJ2-7; the J call may be wrong. From germline, CDR1 is SGHTA and CDR2 FQGNSA. The CDR3 runs to 15 residues. The CDR3 here is CASSSEGQGAYEQYF. The CDR3 DNA sequence: TGTGCCAGCAGCTCGGAGGGGCAGGGGGCTTACGAGCAGTACTTC.

The rearrangement joins TRBV5-1 to TRBJ2-1; 9 bases align to TRBD2. CDR1 and CDR2 from the germline V gene are SGHRS and YFSETQ. The V segment lost 1 base and the J segment 6 bases; nucleotides outside the gene matches: 11. The CDR3 contains 17 residues. The CDR3 region has the DNA TGCGCCAGCAGCTTGTGGGGGAGTAGCGGGAGCTCCAATGAGCAGTTCTTC. The encoded protein is CASSLWGSSGSSNEQFF. Filled out from reference TRBV5-1 and TRBJ2-1, the complete variable domain reads KAGVTQTPRYLIKTRGQQVTLSCSPISGHRSVSWYQQTPGQGLQFLFEYFSETQRNKGNFPGRFSGRQFSNSRSEMNVSTLELGDSALYLCASSLWGSSGSSNEQFFGPGTRLTVL.

This chain connects TRBV20-1 to TRBJ2-3, with 10 bases aligning to TRBD2. The V gene end was trimmed by 4 bases and the J gene end by 3 bases; junction bases not matched to a gene: 4. Germline CDR1 is DFQATT and CDR2 is SNEGSKA (reference sequence). This CDR3 has 14 residues. In nucleotides, the CDR3 is TGCAGTGCTATGGGACTAGCGCTGACAGATACGCAGTATTTT. Protein product: CSAMGLALTDTQYF.

This clonotype was found a few times. The chain combines TRBV2 with TRBJ1-5; D perhaps matches TRBD1 (6 bases). The germline gives CDR1 SNHLY, CDR2 FYNNEI. V lost 6 bases and J 1 base, leaving 13 bases between the germline ends. The CDR3 contains 15 residues. Here the CDR3 DNA reads TGTGCCAGCAGCGAGGGGGGGGCGAGCAATCAGCCCCAGCATTTT. As protein: CASSEGGASNQPQHF. The full variable domain, in which reference TRBV2 and TRBJ1-5 provide the parts outside the CDR3, is EPEVTQTPSHQVTQMGQEVILRCVPISNHLYFYWYRQILGQKVEFLVSFYNNEISEKSEIFDDQFSVERPDGSNFTLKIRSTKLEDSAMYFCASSEGGASNQPQHFGDGTRLSIL.

This clonotype was counted between two and nine times. The rearrangement uses TRBV7-2 and TRBJ2-1; 8 positions match TRBD2. The junction had 7 bases not matched to a gene; V was cut back by 5 bases and J by 4 bases. The CDR3 is 15 amino acids. CDR1 SGHTA and CDR2 FQGNSA come from the germline V gene. The CDR3 sequence: CASSVSGAHYNEQFF. DNA of the CDR3: TGTGCCAGCAGCGTTAGCGGGGCCCATTACAATGAGCAGTTCTTC.

This clonotype came up a few times. V is TRBV14 and J is TRBJ2-5; 9 bases agree with TRBD1. The J call may be in error: the DNA end matches TRBJ2-7 better. The CDR3 consists of 16 residues. Per the germline V gene, CDR1 is SGHDN and CDR2 is FVKESK. CDR3 protein: CASSQVWGQGFGEQYF. CDR3 sequence (DNA): TGTGCCAGCAGCCAAGTTTGGGGACAGGGTTTCGGCGAGCAGTACTTC.

The J gene is TRBJ2-3, the V gene TRBV14; D gene uncertain. Per germline, CDR1 SGHDN and CDR2 FVKESK. The CDR3 sequence is 16 residues long. The V end was cut by 4 bases, the J end by 4 bases, with 18 bases between. The CDR3 is CASSPTNSSWADTQYF. CDR3 DNA sequence: TGTGCCAGCAGCCCGACCAACAGTAGCTGGGCAGATACGCAGTATTTT.

The gene calls are TRBV2 and TRBJ2-7, with 7 bases lining up with TRBD1. This CDR3 is 15 amino acids long. In germline, CDR1 is SNHLY, CDR2 FYNNEI. With V trimmed by 7 bases and J by 1 base, 10 bases remained unmatched. DNA for the CDR3: TGTGCCAGCAACCGGGACAGCCTAGTTTCCTACGAGCAGTACTTC. This gives the protein CASNRDSLVSYEQYF.

Comments on this clonotype: The junction and the germline gene differ at one end; a read error may be behind it. V gene TRBV12-3 or TRBV12-4 combines with J gene TRBJ2-3, with D perhaps matching TRBD2 (7 bases). The CDR3 consists of 15 residues. CDR3 bases: TGTGCCAGCAGTCCCCGGGGGGCCGTCACAGATACGCGGTATTTT. This codes for CASSPRGAVTDTRYF.

V is TRBV3-1 and J is TRBJ2-6; unclear D gene. The CDR3 is 15 amino acids. Between the trimmed V and J ends, which lost 5 bases and 2 bases, there was a span of 10 bases. Germline loops: CDR1 LGHDT, CDR2 YNNKEL (reference sequence). For the CDR3, the DNA is TGTGCCAGCAGCTTGACCCGGGCTGGGGCCAACGTCCTGACTTTC. It specifies CASSLTRAGANVLTF.